Listed below are T cell receptor beta chains from one sample, sequenced in a study of CD8 T cells in Susac syndrome. TCRdb reprocessed the immunoSEQ multiplex PCR reads via MiXCR and lists one record per CDR3 protein. The table includes about 200,000 distinct CDR3 sequences, about 95% detected once. Sequenced: CD4+ T cells from PBMCs. The receptors come from a human donor with multiple sclerosis. CDR3s include the opening cysteine and the closing phenylalanine or tryptophan. Fields, in order: CDR3 protein, J gene, D gene, V gene, clone size. The D gene is left open where the match is weak. Clone size is given for some rows only: seen once, a few or many times, or a class if the clone is expanded.

CDR3aa: CSVGVVAGGLDTQYF; j_gene: TRBJ2-3; d_gene: TRBD2; v_gene: TRBV29-1; abundance: NA
CDR3aa: CASNRDSGPYEQYF; j_gene: TRBJ2-7; d_gene: TRBD1; v_gene: TRBV7-2; abundance: once
CDR3aa: CASSPGRREQYF; j_gene: TRBJ2-7; d_gene: NA; v_gene: TRBV7-6; abundance: NA
CDR3aa: CASTEYNEQFF; j_gene: TRBJ2-1; d_gene: NA; v_gene: TRBV2; abundance: NA
CDR3aa: CSAQDRGPKEDTQYF; j_gene: TRBJ2-3; d_gene: TRBD1; v_gene: TRBV20-1; abundance: NA
CDR3aa: CASSQAPHQPQHF; j_gene: TRBJ1-5; d_gene: NA; v_gene: TRBV3-1; abundance: NA
CDR3aa: CAFVGGTEAFF; j_gene: TRBJ1-1; d_gene: NA; v_gene: TRBV30; abundance: NA
CDR3aa: CASSLNSGETQYF; j_gene: TRBJ2-5; d_gene: NA; v_gene: TRBV7-9; abundance: NA
CDR3aa: CASSYQGQGRTEAFF; j_gene: TRBJ1-1; d_gene: TRBD1; v_gene: TRBV27; abundance: NA
CDR3aa: CASSGEPGHEKLFF; j_gene: TRBJ1-4; d_gene: NA; v_gene: TRBV2; abundance: once
CDR3aa: CASTAGNRNVLTF; j_gene: TRBJ2-6; d_gene: NA; v_gene: TRBV9; abundance: once
CDR3aa: CASSARGREPQHF; j_gene: TRBJ1-5; d_gene: TRBD1; v_gene: TRBV12-3/TRBV12-4; abundance: NA
CDR3aa: CSVGQGYNNEQFF; j_gene: TRBJ2-1; d_gene: TRBD1; v_gene: TRBV29-1; abundance: NA
CDR3aa: CASSLGIQGVDGYTF; j_gene: TRBJ1-2; d_gene: TRBD1; v_gene: TRBV7-6; abundance: NA
CDR3aa: CASSNFGQRYQETQYF; j_gene: TRBJ2-5; d_gene: NA; v_gene: TRBV12-3/TRBV12-4; abundance: NA
CDR3aa: CASSLSRQGFYGYTF; j_gene: TRBJ1-2; d_gene: TRBD1; v_gene: TRBV27; abundance: NA
CDR3aa: CASSRATASYNEQFF; j_gene: TRBJ2-1; d_gene: NA; v_gene: TRBV3-1; abundance: NA
CDR3aa: CSVGPRGVVFF; j_gene: TRBJ2-1; d_gene: TRBD2; v_gene: TRBV29-1; abundance: NA
CDR3aa: CSSGRGLGSNEQFF; j_gene: TRBJ2-1; d_gene: NA; v_gene: TRBV29-1; abundance: NA